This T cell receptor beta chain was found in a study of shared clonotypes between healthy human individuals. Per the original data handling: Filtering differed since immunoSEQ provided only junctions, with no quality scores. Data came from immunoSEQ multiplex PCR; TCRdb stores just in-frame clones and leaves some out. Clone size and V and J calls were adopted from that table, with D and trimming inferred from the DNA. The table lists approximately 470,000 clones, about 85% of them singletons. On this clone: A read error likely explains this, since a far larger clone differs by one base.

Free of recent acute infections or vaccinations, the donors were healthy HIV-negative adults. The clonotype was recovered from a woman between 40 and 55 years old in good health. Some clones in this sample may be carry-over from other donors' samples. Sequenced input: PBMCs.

The CDR3 is CASSPRVGEETKYF. The CDR3 DNA is TGTGCCAGCTCACCACGTGTCGGCGAAGAGACCAAGTACTTC. The chain employs TRBV18 and TRBJ2-5; no definite D call. Per the germline V gene, CDR1 is KGHSH and CDR2 is LQKENI. This CDR3 comprises 14 residues.